Presented here are 24 T cell receptor beta chains from one specimen sequenced in a study of T cell clones after liver transplantation (dated by TCRdb to between 2018 and 2021). The library was built by means of the immunoSEQ multiplex PCR assay. TCRdb re-hosts the immuneACCESS table, in-frame sequences only. Its copies lack some clones; in the studies checked, an unresolved V gene accounts for under half of them, and the cause for the rest is not known. This sample comprises roughly 100,000 clones, about 86% of them detected only once. Clones ranked in the top ten supply about 3% of the sample. This material consisted of CD4+ T cells from blood, taken around 44 months after liver transplant. The receptors here all came from a human patient who received a liver transplant. Because of the transplant, the T cells may be the graft donor's rather than the patient's own.

The CDR3 bases are TGTGCCAGCAGCCTGGGACAGGGGGCGCCTAGTAATTCACCCCTCCACTTT. Translated, it gives CASSLGQGAPSNSPLHF. The chain has TRBV27 and TRBJ1-6, with 12 bases fitting TRBD1. The CDR3 consists of 17 residues. V lost 6 bases, J lost 6 bases, and 9 bases stayed unmatched. Germline loops: CDR1 MNHEY, CDR2 SMNVEV (reference sequence).

J is TRBJ1-1 and V is TRBV6-5; 10 bases align to TRBD1. The CDR3 length is 15 residues. Germline-derived CDR1 and CDR2 are MNHEY and SVGAGI. V shed 2 bases and J 1 base; nucleotides not matched to a gene: 1. The CDR3 here is CASSYGDRGNTEAFF. In DNA form, the CDR3 reads TGTGCCAGCAGTTACGGGGACAGGGGGAACACTGAAGCTTTCTTT.

The chain carries TRBV6-5 and TRBJ2-3; TRBD2 is a possible D gene (5 bases). Germline lookup yields CDR1 MNHEY and CDR2 SVGAGI. CDR3 length equals 14 residues. The V end lost 6 bases, the J end lost 1 base, and 11 bases lay between the germline ends. The CDR3 bases are TGTGCCAGCAGGTTCACAGCGGGCACAGATACGCAGTATTTT. Protein product: CASRFTAGTDTQYF.

The V and J genes are TRBV5-1 and TRBJ2-7; 7 bases line up with TRBD2. The junction had 8 bases not matched to a gene; V was cut back by 0 bases and J by 2 bases. Per germline, CDR1 SGHRS and CDR2 YFSETQ. The CDR3 length is 16 residues. For the CDR3, the DNA is TGCGCCAGCAGCTTGGAGGCCGGCGGGGGTACCTACGAGCAGTACTTC. Protein sequence: CASSLEAGGGTYEQYF.

The rearrangement uses TRBV6-5 and TRBJ2-1; a weak D match, TRBD1 (6 bases). V dropped 9 bases and J dropped 4 bases, with 7 bases sitting between them. Germline V CDR1 and CDR2: MNHEY, SVGAGI. There are 11 residues in the CDR3. The CDR3, as DNA: TGTGCCAGTACAGGGTACAATGAGCAGTTCTTC. The encoded protein is CASTGYNEQFF.

This chain connects TRBV27 to TRBJ1-1; 7 nucleotides line up with TRBD1. The V segment lost 1 base and the J segment 5 bases; nucleotides outside the gene matches: 10. Germline assignment: CDR1 MNHEY and CDR2 SMNVEV (reference sequence). The CDR3 is 16 amino acids. CDR3 bases: TGTGCCAGCAGTTTATACAGGGGTGGTAGTAGGACTGAAGCTTTCTTT. It yields the protein CASSLYRGGSRTEAFF.

V usage is TRBV28 and J usage is TRBJ1-4; TRBD1 agrees at 11 bases. CDR1 and CDR2 (germline): MDHEN, SYDVKM. V lost 10 bases to trimming and J lost 7 bases; unmatched junction nucleotides: 11. The CDR3 length is 15 residues. The CDR3 sequence: CATLPGQGAGEKLFF. The CDR3 region has the DNA TGTGCCACCCTCCCCGGACAGGGGGCGGGTGAAAAACTGTTTTTT.

CDR3 in amino acids: CASSKTGELFF. For the CDR3, the DNA is TGTGCCAGCAGCAAGACCGGGGAGCTGTTTTTT. The rearrangement joins TRBV5-4 to TRBJ2-2, with D uncertain. Germline CDR1 and CDR2: SGHNT and YYREEE (reference sequence). Trimming shortened V by 4 bases and J by 5 bases, and 3 bases separated the two germline ends. CDR3 length: 11 amino acids. Looking up the rest from reference TRBV5-4 and TRBJ2-2 gives the full variable domain: ETGVTQSPTHLIKTRGQQVTLRCSSQSGHNTVSWYQQALGQGPQFIFQYYREEENGRGNFPPRFSGLQFPNYSSELNVNALELDDSALYLCASSKTGELFFGEGSRLTVL.

CDR3 sequence: CASSGQGVDGYTF. DNA for the CDR3: TGTGCCAGCAGTGGACAGGGGGTGGATGGCTACACCTTC. The rearrangement joins TRBV6-1 to TRBJ1-2; TRBD1 agrees at 9 bases. Germline V gives CDR1 MNHNS, CDR2 SASEGT. This CDR3 spans 13 amino acids. Trimming removed 4 bases from V and 6 bases from J; junction bases left unmatched: 3.

This clone was counted a few times. The chain carries TRBV29-1 and TRBJ2-7; tentatively, D is TRBD1 or TRBD2 (6 bases each). V was cut by 7 bases and J by 3 bases, with 16 bases left in between. CDR3 length: 13 amino acids. Per germline, CDR1 SQVTM and CDR2 ANQGSEA. Written as DNA, the CDR3 is TGCAGCGGGGGACGGGGGCAGGGCTACGAGCAGTACTTC. Its translation is CSGGRGQGYEQYF.

The V and J genes are TRBV10-2 and TRBJ1-1; 9 nucleotides agree with TRBD1. The V gene's germline CDR1 is WSHSY and CDR2 SAAADI. After removal of 0 bases from V and 4 bases from J, the junction contained 3 bases not matched to a gene. The CDR3 covers 15 residues. This CDR3 reads CASSESGTGSTEAFF. The CDR3 region has the DNA TGCGCCAGCAGTGAGTCCGGGACAGGGAGCACTGAAGCTTTCTTT.

This clone was seen once. V and J are TRBV6-5 and TRBJ2-7; D unclear. V gave up 7 bases and J gave up 1 base, with 5 bases separating them. Germline V gene sequence: CDR1 MNHEY, CDR2 SVGAGI. The CDR3 runs 11 residues. The DNA of the CDR3 is TGTGCCAGCATAGGGTCCTACGAGCAGTACTTC. It encodes CASIGSYEQYF.

This rearrangement joins TRBV7-2 to TRBJ1-5; perhaps TRBD1 as D (6 bases). Germline V CDR1 and CDR2: SGHTA, FQGNSA. Trimming stripped 3 bases from V and 0 bases from J, with 6 bases between. The length of the CDR3 is 14 residues. CDR3 coding DNA: TGTGCCAGCAGCTTGGACAGTAGCAATCAGCCCCAGCATTTT. It is translated as CASSLDSSNQPQHF.

This clone was seen only once. The chain has TRBV9 and TRBJ2-1; tentatively, D is TRBD1 or TRBD2 (5 bases each). Trimming removed 1 base from V and 8 bases from J, with 16 bases in between. Germline V gene sequence: CDR1 SGDLS, CDR2 YYNGEE. This CDR3 has 15 amino acids. CDR3 coding DNA: TGTGCCAGCAGCGTAAGGTCCCAAATGGGGGATGAGCAGTTCTTC. Its translation: CASSVRSQMGDEQFF.

The chain joins TRBV28 to TRBJ1-1; no definite D call. Germline CDR1 is MDHEN and CDR2 is SYDVKM. The CDR3 length is 15 residues. Trimming took off 6 bases at V and 1 base at J, with 15 bases between the two ends. CDR3 residues: CASRSPGSTNTEAFF. For the CDR3, the DNA is TGTGCCAGCAGATCCCCGGGGTCAACGAACACTGAAGCTTTCTTT. Full variable domain (remainder filled in from reference TRBV28 and TRBJ1-1): DVKVTQSSRYLVKRTGEKVFLECVQDMDHENMFWYRQDPGLGLRLIYFSYDVKMKEKGDIPEGYSVSREKKERFSLILESASTNQTSMYLCASRSPGSTNTEAFFGQGTRLTVV.

V is TRBV2 and J is TRBJ2-7; 11 positions agree with TRBD1. The V gene end was trimmed by 11 bases and the J gene end by 9 bases; junction bases not matched to a gene: 9. The CDR3 sequence is 12 residues long. The germline V gene has CDR1 SNHLY and CDR2 FYNNEI. CDR3 protein: CAFRDRGIGQYF. The DNA for the CDR3 is TGTGCCTTTCGGGACAGGGGGATTGGGCAGTACTTC.

V gene TRBV19 combines with J gene TRBJ2-6; D is uncertain. This CDR3 spans 16 amino acids. V was clipped by 3 bases and J by 0 bases, with 9 bases between them. CDR1 LNHDA and CDR2 SQIVND come from the germline V gene (reference sequence). The CDR3 DNA reads TGTGCCAGTAGTATGGGTCAGATCTCTGGGGCCAACGTCCTGACTTTC. It yields the protein CASSMGQISGANVLTF.

Here the CDR3 reads CASSGTASGNTIYF. The CDR3 coding sequence is TGTGCCAGCAGCGGGACAGCCTCTGGAAACACCATATATTTT. The genes are TRBV6-5 and TRBJ1-3, with 7 bases matching TRBD1. Germline loops: CDR1 MNHEY, CDR2 SVGAGI. V lost 6 bases and J lost 0; bases outside the gene matches: 2. This CDR3 has 14 residues.

V and J are TRBV4-2 and TRBJ2-5, with D unclear. Trimming cost V 0 bases and J 2 bases, with 10 bases left between them. Looked up from germline, CDR1 is LGHNA and CDR2 is YNFKEQ. The CDR3 runs 15 residues. The CDR3 DNA reads as TGTGCCAGCAGCCAAGACGGTGAGTTTCAAGAGACCCAGTACTTC. Translated: CASSQDGEFQETQYF.

This clone was picked up one time. The V and J genes are TRBV30 and TRBJ2-1; 12 nucleotides line up with TRBD2. V shed 1 base and J 9 bases; nucleotides not matched to a gene: 4. Germline lookup yields CDR1 GTSNPN and CDR2 SVGIG (reference sequence). This CDR3 has 14 amino acids. The CDR3 spells CAWSAGLAGSEQFF. Written as DNA, the CDR3 is TGTGCCTGGAGTGCCGGACTAGCGGGGAGTGAGCAGTTCTTC.

The rearrangement uses TRBV19 and TRBJ2-3; no firm D call. Per germline, CDR1 LNHDA and CDR2 SQIVND (reference sequence). This CDR3 has 11 amino acids. V was shortened by 1 base and J by 8 bases, with 4 bases between the two germline ends. The CDR3 sequence: CASSIGGTQYF. CDR3 nucleotides: TGTGCCAGTAGTATAGGCGGTACGCAGTATTTT.

The chain couples TRBV18 to TRBJ2-3; 8 bases align to TRBD2. This CDR3 has 15 residues. V shed 6 bases, J shed 3 bases, and the junction held 8 bases outside the gene matches. The germline gives CDR1 KGHSH, CDR2 LQKENI. CDR3 sequence: CASSLGSGETDTQYF. As DNA, the CDR3 is TGTGCCAGCTCTCTAGGTAGCGGGGAGACAGATACGCAGTATTTT.

J is TRBJ2-3 and V is TRBV6-6; possibly TRBD1 or TRBD2 for D (7 bases each). The ends were cut back, 7 bases at V and 2 bases at J, with 16 bases in the middle. CDR3 length: 15 amino acids. Germline CDR1 and CDR2: MNHNY and SVGAGI (reference sequence). The CDR3 nucleotides are TGTGCCAGCAAGGGGGCGGGGGCCTACACAGATACGCAGTATTTT. Translation: CASKGAGAYTDTQYF.

The sample holds one count of this clone. V is TRBV7-2 and J is TRBJ2-7, with D possibly being TRBD2 (7 bases). V dropped 4 bases and J dropped 0 bases, with 13 bases sitting between them. There are 15 residues in the CDR3. Germline values: CDR1 SGHTA, CDR2 FQGNSA. This CDR3 reads CASSSSGGFSYEQYF. Written as DNA, the CDR3 is TGTGCCAGCAGCTCATCGGGGGGCTTCTCCTACGAGCAGTACTTC.